The 25 T cell receptor beta chains below come from one sample, sequenced in a study of human T cells and chemical hapten exposure. TCRdb re-called the RACE reads with MiXCR, one entry per CDR3 protein. The data show tens of thousands of distinct CDR3 sequences, about 10% seen once. Time point given: pre-sensitization, week 0. Treatment defined: therapeutic diphenylcyclopropenone sensitization with weekly scalp DPC. Material: whole blood, obtained in connection with sensitization to the hapten diphenylcyclopropenone (DPC). The receptors originated from a man younger than 40 with alopecia areata. Some clones in this sample may be carry-over from other donors' samples.

This clonotype turned up a few times. V usage is TRBV9 and J usage is TRBJ1-2; D is perhaps TRBD1 (6 bases). The CDR3 has 12 amino acids. V was trimmed by 4 bases and J by 7 bases, leaving 11 bases between them. Germline CDR1 and CDR2: SGDLS and YYNGEE. CDR3 coding DNA: TGTGCCAGCAGCATTGGACAGTCTGGCTACACCTTC. Encoded protein: CASSIGQSGYTF.

In this sample, this clonotype turned up many times. The V and J genes are TRBV7-9 and TRBJ2-7; 8 bases are a match to TRBD1. V was pared by 5 bases and J by 7 bases, with 10 bases of the junction left unmatched. The CDR3 runs to 14 residues. Germline loops: CDR1 SEHNR, CDR2 FQNEAQ (reference sequence). As DNA, the CDR3 is TGTGCCAGCAGCCTACAGGACAGGGTGGGAGAGCAGTACGTC. Residues: CASSLQDRVGEQYV.

Ten or more counts support this clonotype. The V and J genes are TRBV5-1 and TRBJ2-2; D ambiguous. Germline loops: CDR1 SGHRS, CDR2 YFSETQ. Trimming stripped 4 bases from V and 6 bases from J, with 10 bases between. The CDR3 has 13 amino acids. CDR3 in amino acids: CASSPPQAGELFF. The CDR3 DNA follows: TGCGCCAGCAGCCCTCCCCAAGCCGGGGAGCTGTTTTTT.

This clonotype occurred many times. This sequence joins TRBV7-9 and TRBJ1-2; TRBD1 agrees at 8 bases. The germline V gene encodes CDR1 SEHNR and CDR2 FQNEAQ (reference sequence). The J segment lost 6 bases and the V segment lost 6 bases, leaving 6 bases of the junction unmatched. The CDR3 loop spans 13 amino acids. The CDR3 nucleotides are TGTGCCAGCAGACTTCAGGGGGCGGATGGCTACACCTTC. Protein product: CASRLQGADGYTF.

This clonotype was found many times. The rearrangement uses TRBV7-3 and TRBJ2-3; D gene unclear. The germline V gene encodes CDR1 SGHTA and CDR2 FQGTGA. CDR3 size: 15 residues. The ends were cut back, 5 bases at V and 3 bases at J, with 15 bases in the middle. Written as DNA, the CDR3 is TGTGCCAGCAGCCTCGATGGGTTGCCGACAGATACGCAGTATTTT. The encoded protein is CASSLDGLPTDTQYF.

This chain joins TRBV28 and TRBJ2-7; D is perhaps TRBD2 (6 bases). The CDR3 runs to 18 residues. Trimming removed 3 bases at V and 4 bases at J, with 25 bases between. Germline values: CDR1 MDHEN, CDR2 SYDVKM. The CDR3 DNA sequence: TGTGCCAGCAGTTTGGCTCCCTTCGGGACTGGGGGTTCATACGAGCAGTACGTC. Its protein product is CASSLAPFGTGGSYEQYV.

This clonotype has a count of ten or more. This sequence joins TRBV30 and TRBJ1-2; maybe TRBD1 (5 bases). V was cut by 5 bases and J by 2 bases, with 6 bases left in between. The CDR3 contains 11 residues. Germline assignment: CDR1 GTSNPN and CDR2 SVGIG (reference sequence). For the CDR3, the DNA is TGTGCCTGGTACAGGAACTATGGCTACACCTTC. This codes for CAWYRNYGYTF. The full variable domain, with the rest looked up from reference TRBV30 and TRBJ1-2, is SQTIHQWPATLVQPVGSPLSLECTVEGTSNPNLYWYRQAAGRGLQLLFYSVGIGQISSEVPQNLSASRPQDRQFILSSKKLLLSDSGFYLCAWYRNYGYTFGSGTRLTVV.

This clonotype was picked up many times. The rearrangement uses TRBV18 and TRBJ2-7, with a tentative D call TRBD1 (6 bases). V lost 3 bases to trimming and J lost 3 bases, with 15 bases between them. Germline V lookup: CDR1 KGHSH, CDR2 LQKENI. This CDR3 has 15 amino acids. CDR3 region: CASSPPQGSSYEQYF. In DNA form, the CDR3 reads TGTGCCAGCTCACCTCCCCAGGGGTCGAGCTACGAGCAGTACTTC. Full variable domain (missing parts from reference TRBV18 and TRBJ2-7): NAGVMQNPRHLVRRRGQEARLRCSPMKGHSHVYWYRQLPEEGLKFMVYLQKENIIDESGMPKERFSAEFPKEGPSILRIQQVVRGDSAAYFCASSPPQGSSYEQYFGPGTRLTVT.

This clonotype was recorded a few times. This chain's CDR3 is CASSRDLTSTDTQYF. DNA for the CDR3: TGTGCCAGCAGCAGGGATTTAACCAGCACAGATACGCAGTATTTT. The rearrangement links TRBV2 to TRBJ2-3; D possibly corresponds to TRBD1 (5 bases). V lost 6 bases, J lost 0 bases, and 13 bases lay in between. The CDR3 loop spans 15 amino acids. Looked up from germline, CDR1 is SNHLY and CDR2 is FYNNEI.

This clonotype was observed a few times. The chain joins TRBV14 to TRBJ2-1; 8 nucleotides align to TRBD1. Trimming took 7 bases from V and 4 from J; bases not matched to a gene: 9. The germline gives CDR1 SGHDN, CDR2 FVKESK. This CDR3 contains 15 residues. CDR3 coding DNA: TGTGCCAGCAATAAGGCGACAGGGGAATACAATGAGCAGTTCTTC. It yields the protein CASNKATGEYNEQFF.

In its sample, this clonotype was seen many times. The V call is TRBV5-6, the J call TRBJ2-2; the D is unclear. Trimming pared 2 bases from V and 5 bases from J, leaving 4 bases between. Germline V gene data show CDR1 as SGHDT and CDR2 as YYEEEE. CDR3 length equals 12 residues. As DNA, the CDR3 is TGTGCCAGCAGCTTACCGACCGGGGAGCTGTTTTTT. This gives the protein CASSLPTGELFF.

In its sample, this clonotype was seen many times. The genes are TRBV3-1 and TRBJ1-3; D is possibly TRBD1 (5 bases). CDR1 LGHDT and CDR2 YNNKEL come from the germline V gene (reference sequence). The CDR3 runs to 16 residues. Trimming cost V 1 base and J 0 bases, with 10 bases left between them. The CDR3 protein is CASSQVQQDSGNTIYF. CDR3 nucleotides: TGTGCCAGCAGCCAAGTGCAACAGGACTCTGGAAACACCATATATTTT.

In regard to this clonotype: One end of the junction does not line up with germline, which may come from a read error. V is TRBV7-6 and J is TRBJ2-1; 13 nucleotides agree with TRBD2. Germline V gene data show CDR1 as SGHVS and CDR2 as FNYEAQ. The CDR3 runs 14 residues. For the CDR3, the DNA is TGTGCCAGCAGCTTTAAACTAGCGGGGGGGGCCCCGGTCTTC. This sequence encodes CASSFKLAGGAPVF.

This clonotype was counted at least ten times. V gene TRBV6-5 combines with J gene TRBJ2-5; no clear D gene. Trimming left V 5 bases short and J 2 bases short, with 18 bases between. CDR1 and CDR2 (germline): MNHEY, SVGAGI. The CDR3 has 16 amino acids. CDR3 sequence reads: CASSGDYVLEQETQYF. CDR3 DNA sequence: TGTGCCAGCAGTGGCGATTACGTCCTGGAGCAAGAGACCCAGTACTTC.

This clonotype was detected only a few times. V and J are TRBV7-3 and TRBJ2-1, with 10 bases matching TRBD1. The CDR3 loop spans 15 amino acids. CDR1 SGHTA and CDR2 FQGTGA come from the germline V gene. The junction had 8 bases not matched to a gene; V was cut back by 5 bases and J by 7 bases. The CDR3 DNA reads as TGTGCCAGCAGCCGGGGACAGGGGCGGTTGAATGAGCAGTTCTTC. Residues: CASSRGQGRLNEQFF.

This clonotype was detected a few times. The chain joins TRBV3-1 to TRBJ2-7, with D perhaps TRBD2 (5 bases). The V end lost 1 base, the J end lost 2 bases, and 9 bases lay between the germline ends. CDR1 and CDR2 (germline): LGHDT, YNNKEL (reference sequence). This CDR3 region has 14 residues. The CDR3 spells CASSQGGSTYEQYF. CDR3 coding DNA: TGTGCCAGCAGCCAAGGCGGGTCTACCTACGAGCAGTACTTC.

In this sample, this clonotype turned up a few times. The chain couples TRBV19 to TRBJ2-3, with 8 bases identical to TRBD2. V lost 7 bases and J lost 0; bases outside the gene matches: 9. Germline CDR1 reads LNHDA; CDR2 reads SQIVND (reference sequence). This CDR3 has 16 amino acids. The CDR3 DNA sequence: TGTGCCAGTAAAAATCGGCCTAGCGGGAGCACAGATACGCAGTATTTT. Protein: CASKNRPSGSTDTQYF.

The chain employs TRBV5-1 and TRBJ1-1; D is possibly TRBD1 (6 bases). From germline, CDR1 is SGHRS and CDR2 YFSETQ. The CDR3 length is 15 residues. V was shortened by 4 bases and J by 3 bases, with 16 bases between the two germline ends. The CDR3 loop is CASSPGRTADTEAFF. The CDR3 bases are TGCGCCAGCAGCCCGGGAAGGACAGCTGACACTGAAGCTTTCTTT.

This chain uses TRBV28 with TRBJ1-1; 7 nucleotides align to TRBD1. Germline-derived CDR1 and CDR2 are MDHEN and SYDVKM. The CDR3 extends over 14 amino acids. Unmatched junction bases numbered 4, after V lost 6 bases and J lost 0 bases. The CDR3 nucleotides are TGTGCCAGCAGGGGACAGACATTGAACACTGAAGCTTTCTTT. Translated, it gives CASRGQTLNTEAFF. Combining the CDR3 with reference TRBV28 and TRBJ1-1 gives the whole variable domain DVKVTQSSRYLVKRTGEKVFLECVQDMDHENMFWYRQDPGLGLRLIYFSYDVKMKEKGDIPEGYSVSREKKERFSLILESASTNQTSMYLCASRGQTLNTEAFFGQGTRLTVV.

In this sample, this clonotype turned up a few times. V gene TRBV11-3 combines with J gene TRBJ2-2, with 14 bases matching TRBD2. CDR1 is SGHNT, CDR2 YENEEA, per germline. V was clipped by 5 bases and J by 4 bases; unmatched bases: 6. CDR3 length: 17 amino acids. The CDR3 DNA reads as TGTGCCAGCAGCCGACTAGCGGGAGGGCCCAGCACCGGGGAGCTGTTTTTT. Translated, it gives CASSRLAGGPSTGELFF.

This clonotype has ten or more counts. This chain uses TRBV10-2 with TRBJ2-4, with D unresolved. The CDR3 contains 15 residues. The germline V gene encodes CDR1 WSHSY and CDR2 SAAADI. V lost 2 bases to trimming and J lost 0 bases, with 8 bases between them. Here the CDR3 DNA reads TGCGCCAGCAGTGAGCGACAACTAGCCAAAAACATTCAGTACTTC. Encoded protein: CASSERQLAKNIQYF.

This clonotype was recorded many times. This chain uses TRBV11-2 with TRBJ2-1, with a tentative D call TRBD1 (5 bases). CDR1 is SGHAT, CDR2 FQNNGV, per germline. The V gene lost 9 bases and the J gene lost 3 bases, with 18 bases spanning the gap. This CDR3 has 15 residues. The CDR3 DNA is TGTGCCAGTAATAGCCCCGACAGACTCTACAATGAGCAGTTCTTC. Encoded protein: CASNSPDRLYNEQFF.

This clonotype was seen only a few times. The chain links TRBV7-9 to TRBJ1-2; D not certain. V lost 8 bases to trimming and J lost 4 bases, with 20 bases between them. Germline V gives CDR1 SEHNR, CDR2 FQNEAQ (reference sequence). This CDR3 is 15 amino acids long. This CDR3 reads CASETSTVIGYGYTF. In DNA, the CDR3 is TGTGCCAGCGAAACTTCTACGGTAATCGGCTATGGCTACACCTTC.

Comment on this clonotype: This may be a read error, as it is one base from a much larger clone. The conserved final phenylalanine or tryptophan is absent from the CDR3, which likely points to a read error. The chain uses TRBV7-3 and TRBJ2-2; 11 bases align to TRBD2. The V gene's germline CDR1 is SGHTA and CDR2 FQGTGA. With 5 bases clipped from V and 5 bases from J, the junction kept 10 bases outside the gene matches. CDR3 length equals 17 residues. The CDR3 loop reads CASSTYTSGSATGELFS. The CDR3, as DNA: TGTGCCAGCAGCACTTATACTAGCGGGAGCGCTACCGGGGAGCTGTTTTCT.

To note about this clonotype: The junction does not match germline at one end; this may be a read error. This sequence joins TRBV27 and TRBJ2-1; the match to TRBD2 covers 13 bases. Germline V gene data show CDR1 as MNHEY and CDR2 as SMNVEV (reference sequence). The CDR3 is 17 amino acids. The CDR3 reads CASSSRTSGSSYKEQFF. For the CDR3, the DNA is TGTGCCAGCAGCAGTAGGACTAGCGGGAGCTCCTACAAAGAGCAGTTCTTC.